The source of this T cell receptor (beta chain) is a study of Ad26.COV2.S vaccination and SARS-CoV-2 variants. Treatment given: some 19 received Ad26.COV2.S at low or high dose, single or two shots; about 5 received placebo; per-sample allocation not given. Collection of the samples took place on day 63 after the first injection of vaccine or placebo. V dropped 6 bases and J dropped 2; count of bases not matched to a gene: 6. The CDR3 runs to 14 residues. In germline, CDR1 is SNHLY, CDR2 FYNNEI. Study outcomes and limitations: Considerable breadth of spike-specific CD8+ and CD4+ T cell responses has reportedly been documented following vaccination.

Profiled with immunoSEQ multiplex PCR; TCRdb holds only in-frame clones, not every one. The data show 400,000 to 450,000 clones, 80% to 95% seen once. About this clone itself: What it binds is not known.

J is TRBJ1-1 and V is TRBV2; TRBD1 agrees at 7 bases. This clonotype was obtained from a person between 18 and 65 years old who received the Ad26.COV2.S COVID-19 vaccine or a placebo. Sample: peripheral blood, taken in a trial of Ad26.COV2.S vaccine versus placebo. This CDR3 is CASRVTGPNTEAFF. The CDR3 DNA reads TGTGCCAGCAGGGTGACAGGGCCTAACACTGAAGCTTTCTTT.